A selection of T cell receptor beta chains follows, all from one sample in a study of somatic mutations in cytotoxic T cells in rheumatoid arthritis. Clones were read by immunoSEQ multiplex PCR, and TCRdb kept only the in-frame ones, dropping some. The sample gives about 4,700 clones, over 70% of which show up once; around 40% is in the top ten. The source material was CD8+ T cells sorted from blood. All receptors derive from a man between 65 and 85 years old with rheumatoid arthritis. The CDR3 runs from the conserved cysteine through the conserved F or W. The D gene is left open where the match is weak. Not all rows give a size; the values are once, few, many and, for expanded clones, a class.

d_call,j_call,clone_size,v_call,cdr3_aa,cdr3_nt
TRBD2,TRBJ2-1,.,TRBV4-1,CASSQAWAGDYNEQFF,TGCGCCAGCAGCCAAGCGTGGGCGGGAGACTACAATGAGCAGTTCTTC
.,TRBJ1-5,.,TRBV7-6,CASSPGFPGGEPQHF,TGTGCCAGCAGCCCCGGGTTCCCGGGAGGGGAGCCCCAGCATTTT
TRBD1,TRBJ2-3,medium-sized,TRBV19,CASSMVPTGEQYF,TGTGCCAGTAGTATGGTACCCACAGGGGAGCAGTATTTT
.,TRBJ2-3,few,TRBV7-9,CASSPTDTSDTQYF,TGTGCCAGCAGCCCGACGGACACTTCAGATACGCAGTATTTT
TRBD2,TRBJ2-7,.,TRBV19,CASSIGGGSYEQYF,TGTGCCAGTAGTATTGGCGGGGGGTCCTACGAGCAGTACTTC
TRBD2,TRBJ2-2,.,TRBV6-1,CASVAGSSGELFF,TGTGCCAGCGTAGCGGGATCTTCCGGGGAGCTGTTTTTT
.,TRBJ2-1,.,TRBV7-2,CASSLAPEGRSGQFF,TGTGCCAGCAGCTTAGCCCCGGAGGGCCGGTCAGGGCAGTTCTTC
TRBD2,TRBJ2-1,.,TRBV19,CASSLTSGPYNEQFF,TGTGCCAGTAGTTTAACTAGCGGGCCTTACAATGAGCAGTTCTTC
TRBD1,TRBJ2-7,.,TRBV14,CASSLLDRVNYEQYF,TGTGCCAGCAGCCTACTCGACAGGGTTAACTACGAGCAGTACTTC
TRBD2,TRBJ2-1,.,TRBV4-2,CASSLGLAGVQFF,TGTGCCAGCAGCCTCGGACTAGCGGGAGTTCAGTTCTTC
.,TRBJ2-7,.,TRBV11-2,CASSLNFPVGTYSYEQYF,TGTGCCAGCAGCTTAAATTTCCCGGTTGGGACTTACTCCTACGAGCAGTACTTC
TRBD1,TRBJ1-2,.,TRBV4-1,CASSQVAGGRYGYTF,TGCGCCAGCAGCCAAGTGGCAGGGGGCCGCTATGGCTACACCTTC
TRBD2,TRBJ2-1,.,TRBV7-3,CASSLSTSRSSYNEQFF,TGTGCCAGCAGCCTATCGACTAGCAGGAGCTCCTACAATGAGCAGTTCTTC
.,TRBJ2-1,.,TRBV13,CASRSRGGARNEQFF,TGTGCCAGCAGGTCTAGAGGGGGGGCGCGTAATGAGCAGTTCTTC
.,TRBJ2-2,.,TRBV27,CASSLSVTAGELFF,TGTGCCAGCAGTTTATCGGTTACGGCCGGGGAGCTGTTTTTT
TRBD1,TRBJ2-7,.,TRBV5-6,CASSYGTDYEQYF,TGTGCCAGCAGCTACGGGACAGACTACGAGCAGTACTTC
TRBD2,TRBJ2-1,.,TRBV6-5,CASSYSPGGDEQFF,TGTGCCAGCAGTTACTCGCCCGGGGGGGACGAGCAGTTCTTC